This TCR beta chain was obtained from a study of blood T cell repertoires in COVID-19. Looking at the study overall: Material from acute and convalescent COVID-19 was sourced from the United States, Italy and Spain.

CDR1 KGHSH and CDR2 LQKENI come from the germline V gene. Trimming removed 2 bases from V and 4 bases from J, with 14 bases in between. The CDR3 runs 15 residues. Sequenced by immunoSEQ multiplex PCR; TCRdb stores in-frame clones only, minus some. The data contain roughly 200,000 clones, around 87% of them singletons. Sequenced input: peripheral blood. The receptor's source is a man aged 55 to 70 with acute or convalescent COVID-19. The rearrangement joins TRBV18 to TRBJ1-1; no definite D call. The CDR3 protein is CASSPALRAGTEAFF. As DNA, the CDR3 is TGTGCCAGCTCACCAGCCCTGCGGGCGGGCACTGAAGCTTTCTTT.